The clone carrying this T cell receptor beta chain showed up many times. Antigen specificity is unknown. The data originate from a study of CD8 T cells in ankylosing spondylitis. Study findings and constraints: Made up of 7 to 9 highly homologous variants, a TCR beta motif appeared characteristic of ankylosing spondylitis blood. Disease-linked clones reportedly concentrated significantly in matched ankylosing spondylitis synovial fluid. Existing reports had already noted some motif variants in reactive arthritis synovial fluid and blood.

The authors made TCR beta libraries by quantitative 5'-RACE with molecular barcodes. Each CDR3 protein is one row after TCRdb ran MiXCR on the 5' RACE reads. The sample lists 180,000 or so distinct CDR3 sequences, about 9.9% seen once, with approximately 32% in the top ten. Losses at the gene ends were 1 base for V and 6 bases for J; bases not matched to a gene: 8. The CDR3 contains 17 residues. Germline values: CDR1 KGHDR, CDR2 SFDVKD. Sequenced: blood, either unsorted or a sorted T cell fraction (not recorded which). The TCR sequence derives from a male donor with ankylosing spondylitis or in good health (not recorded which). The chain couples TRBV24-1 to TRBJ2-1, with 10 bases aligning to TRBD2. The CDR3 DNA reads TGTGCCACCAGTGATTTCAATAGCGGGGGGCATGGCAATGAGCAGTTCTTC. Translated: CATSDFNSGGHGNEQFF.